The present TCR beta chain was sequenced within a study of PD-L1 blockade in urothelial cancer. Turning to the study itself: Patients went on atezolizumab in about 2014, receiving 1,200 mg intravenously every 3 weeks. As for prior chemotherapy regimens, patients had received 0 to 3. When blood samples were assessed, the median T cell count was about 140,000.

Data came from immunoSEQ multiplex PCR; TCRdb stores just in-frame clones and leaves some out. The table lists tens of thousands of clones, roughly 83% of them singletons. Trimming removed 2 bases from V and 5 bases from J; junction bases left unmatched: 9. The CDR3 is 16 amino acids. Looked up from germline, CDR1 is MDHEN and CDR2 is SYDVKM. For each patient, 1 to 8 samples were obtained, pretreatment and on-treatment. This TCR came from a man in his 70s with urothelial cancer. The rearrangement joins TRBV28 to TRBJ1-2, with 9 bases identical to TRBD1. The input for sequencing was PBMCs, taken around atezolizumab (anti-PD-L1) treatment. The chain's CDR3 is CASSLGDRVGAYGYTF. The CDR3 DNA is TGTGCCAGCAGTTTAGGGGACAGGGTCGGAGCATATGGCTACACCTTC.